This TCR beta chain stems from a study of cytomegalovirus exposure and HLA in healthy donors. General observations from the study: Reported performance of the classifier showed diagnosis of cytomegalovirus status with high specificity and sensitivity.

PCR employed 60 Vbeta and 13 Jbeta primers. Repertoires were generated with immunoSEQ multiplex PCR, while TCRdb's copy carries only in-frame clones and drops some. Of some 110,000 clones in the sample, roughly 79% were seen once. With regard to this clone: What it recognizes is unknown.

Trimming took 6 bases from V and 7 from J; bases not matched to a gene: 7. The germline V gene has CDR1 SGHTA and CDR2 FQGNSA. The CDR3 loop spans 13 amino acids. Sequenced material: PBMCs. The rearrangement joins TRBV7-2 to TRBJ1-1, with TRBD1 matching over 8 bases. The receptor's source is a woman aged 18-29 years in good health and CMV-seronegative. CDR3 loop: CASSTDRAVEAFF. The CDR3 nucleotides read TGTGCCAGCAGTACGGACAGGGCTGTTGAAGCTTTCTTT.